These 27 T cell receptor beta chains were all obtained from the same sample, sequenced in a study of Ad26.COV2.S vaccination and SARS-CoV-2 variants. The protocol was immunoSEQ multiplex PCR, while the TCRdb copy is restricted to in-frame clones and leaves out a portion. The sample shows 350,000 to 450,000 clones, over 80% of them seen only once. The sample's treatment: 15 to 20 received Ad26.COV2.S at low or high dose, single or two shots; roughly five received placebo; per-sample allocation not given. On day 63 after the first injection, vaccine and placebo recipients gave samples. This sample comprised peripheral blood, obtained in a trial of Ad26.COV2.S vaccine versus placebo. The receptors shown here come from a person between 18 and 65 years old who received the Ad26.COV2.S COVID-19 vaccine or a placebo.

The chain couples TRBV4-3 to TRBJ1-3; 7 positions agree with TRBD1. V dropped 2 bases and J dropped 2; count of bases not matched to a gene: 9. Germline CDR1 is LGHNA and CDR2 is YSLEER. CDR3 length equals 17 residues. The CDR3 DNA follows: TGCGCCAGCAGCCAATCAAGGTCAACAGGGGCTGGAAACACCATATATTTT. It codes for CASSQSRSTGAGNTIYF.

The chain employs TRBV5-1 and TRBJ1-2, with TRBD1 matching over 9 bases. V gave up 4 bases and J gave up 4 bases; unmatched junction bases: 8. The CDR3 loop spans 15 amino acids. Looked up from germline, CDR1 is SGHRS and CDR2 is YFSETQ. CDR3 sequence: CASSPAQGAGYGYTF. CDR3 coding DNA: TGCGCCAGCAGCCCGGCACAGGGGGCTGGCTATGGCTACACCTTC.

The V gene is TRBV9, the J gene TRBJ2-1, with D possibly TRBD1 on 6 matching bases. Trimming left V 7 bases short and J 4 bases short, with 9 bases between. CDR1 is SGDLS, CDR2 YYNGEE, per germline. The CDR3 covers 12 residues. The DNA for the CDR3 is TGTGCCAGCGGGCAGGGGTACAATGAGCAGTTCTTC. This translates into CASGQGYNEQFF.

Only one count was recorded for this clone. The rearrangement uses TRBV19 and TRBJ2-5; D possibly uses TRBD1 or TRBD2 (5 bases each). Per germline, CDR1 LNHDA and CDR2 SQIVND (reference sequence). The CDR3 is 15 amino acids. Trimming took off 7 bases at V and 1 base at J, with 16 bases between the two ends. Written as DNA, the CDR3 is TGTGCCAGTACTGGGGGTCCAGGACTCCAAGAGACCCAGTACTTC. Its translation: CASTGGPGLQETQYF.

The genes are TRBV19 and TRBJ2-7, with D tentatively TRBD2 (7 bases). V was pared by 7 bases and J by 3 bases, with 19 bases between. The CDR3 has 15 amino acids. Germline V lookup: CDR1 LNHDA, CDR2 SQIVND (reference sequence). DNA of the CDR3: TGTGCCAGTACTCCTGGGGGGGGCGTTGGCTACGAGCAGTACTTC. This sequence encodes CASTPGGGVGYEQYF.

The chain links TRBV29-1 to TRBJ1-2, with 8 bases that match TRBD1. With V trimmed by 3 bases and J by 5 bases, 5 bases remained unmatched. The CDR3 covers 13 residues. Germline CDR1 reads SQVTM; CDR2 reads ANQGSEA. CDR3: CSVDGQGPYGYTF. CDR3 coding DNA: TGCAGCGTTGATGGACAGGGCCCTTATGGCTACACCTTC. The full variable domain, its missing parts supplied by reference TRBV29-1 and TRBJ1-2, is SAVISQKPSRDICQRGTSLTIQCQVDSQVTMMFWYRQQPGQSLTLIATANQGSEATYESGFVIDKFPISRPNLTFSTLTVSNMSPEDSSIYLCSVDGQGPYGYTFGSGTRLTVV.

The chain links TRBV7-8 to TRBJ2-5; D not certain. This CDR3 contains 19 residues. With 3 bases removed from V and 1 base from J, the gap between germline ends came to 24 bases. Germline-derived CDR1 and CDR2 are SGHVS and FQNEAQ. The CDR3 DNA follows: TGTGCCAGCAGCTTTACCAATAAAGACCTACAAGGTTCCCAAGAGACCCAGTACTTC. Translated: CASSFTNKDLQGSQETQYF.

The chain joins TRBV7-2 to TRBJ1-2; 8 bases are a match to TRBD1. Germline V gives CDR1 SGHTA, CDR2 FQGNSA. The V and J ends lost 1 base and 4 bases, in that order; junction bases with no gene match: 2. This CDR3 contains 14 residues. The CDR3 loop reads CASSLVGQGYGYTF. As DNA, the CDR3 is TGTGCCAGCAGCTTAGTCGGACAGGGCTATGGCTACACCTTC.

The J gene is TRBJ2-5, the V gene TRBV11-3; D uncertain. The CDR3 length is 14 residues. CDR1 and CDR2 from the germline V gene are SGHNT and YENEEA. The V end was cut by 1 base, the J end by 2 bases, with 8 bases between. CDR3: CASSLGVGQETQYF. The DNA of the CDR3 is TGTGCCAGCAGCTTAGGGGTCGGACAAGAGACCCAGTACTTC.

The chain employs TRBV7-9 and TRBJ1-6; weak D call: TRBD1 (5 bases). Germline V gives CDR1 SEHNR, CDR2 FQNEAQ (reference sequence). CDR3 length equals 16 residues. The V end was cut by 5 bases, the J end by 4 bases, with 15 bases between. CDR3 residues: CASSGPGGIYNSPLHF. CDR3 bases: TGTGCCAGCAGCGGACCGGGGGGGATTTATAATTCACCCCTCCACTTT.

V is TRBV18 and J is TRBJ2-5; D unresolved. CDR3 length equals 16 residues. Germline CDR1 and CDR2: KGHSH and LQKENI. V was trimmed by 3 bases and J by 6 bases, leaving 20 bases between them. This CDR3 reads CASSPILQIQGKTQYF. The CDR3 bases are TGTGCCAGCTCACCGATCCTACAGATTCAAGGGAAGACCCAGTACTTC.

The V gene is TRBV9, the J gene TRBJ1-1; D unresolved. Germline V CDR1 and CDR2: SGDLS, YYNGEE. The CDR3 runs 16 residues. Between the trimmed V and J ends, which lost 1 base and 4 bases, there was a span of 17 bases. CDR3 nucleotides: TGTGCCAGCAGCGTACGGGCAGGCTCTGTGGGCACTGAAGCTTTCTTT. Its translation: CASSVRAGSVGTEAFF.

This sequence joins TRBV18 and TRBJ1-6; no definite D call. This CDR3 is built from 14 residues. Trimming stripped 3 bases from V and 10 bases from J, with 13 bases between. Germline V CDR1 and CDR2: KGHSH, LQKENI. The DNA of the CDR3 is TGTGCCAGCTCACCGTCTCTGCTCGAGTCACCCCTCCACTTT. Its protein is CASSPSLLESPLHF.

This sequence joins TRBV30 and TRBJ2-7, with TRBD1 as a possible D gene (6 bases). CDR1 GTSNPN and CDR2 SVGIG come from the germline V gene (reference sequence). The length of the CDR3 is 16 residues. V lost 0 bases and J lost 3, with 18 bases in between. CDR3 nucleotides: TGTGCCTGGAGTGTGGGTGCCGTGACAGGCGTCTACGAGCAGTACTTC. Its protein product is CAWSVGAVTGVYEQYF. Together with reference TRBV30 and TRBJ2-7, the CDR3 gives the full variable domain: SQTIHQWPATLVQPVGSPLSLECTVEGTSNPNLYWYRQAAGRGLQLLFYSVGIGQISSEVPQNLSASRPQDRQFILSSKKLLLSDSGFYLCAWSVGAVTGVYEQYFGPGTRLTVT.

The chain carries TRBV4-3 and TRBJ1-1; D may be TRBD1 (5 bases). The germline V gene encodes CDR1 LGHNA and CDR2 YSLEER. This CDR3 has 15 residues. Deletions cut 1 base from V and 5 bases from J, with 14 bases between. The CDR3 bases are TGCGCCAGCAGCCAAGGAGTTGCAGGGCGGACTGAAGCTTTCTTT. It yields the protein CASSQGVAGRTEAFF.

This clone occurred a few times. The chain joins TRBV30 to TRBJ2-7; D may be TRBD1 (6 bases). CDR1 and CDR2 from the germline V gene are GTSNPN and SVGIG (reference sequence). The CDR3 loop spans 14 amino acids. The V end lost 0 bases, the J end lost 6 bases, and 15 bases lay between the germline ends. CDR3 sequence (DNA): TGTGCCTGGAGTGTACGTTGGGGGCTGGGCGAGCAGTACTTC. This gives the protein CAWSVRWGLGEQYF. Variable domain in full (rest from reference TRBV30 and TRBJ2-7): SQTIHQWPATLVQPVGSPLSLECTVEGTSNPNLYWYRQAAGRGLQLLFYSVGIGQISSEVPQNLSASRPQDRQFILSSKKLLLSDSGFYLCAWSVRWGLGEQYFGPGTRLTVT.

This clone has a handful of counts. The same CDR3 also results from other DNA sequences found in this sample. The chain is built from TRBV7-9 and TRBJ1-1; D unclear. This CDR3 contains 14 residues. Trimming took off 1 base at V and 0 bases at J, with 6 bases between the two ends. Germline values: CDR1 SEHNR, CDR2 FQNEAQ (reference sequence). Written as DNA, the CDR3 is TGTGCCAGCAGCTTAGATGGCCTGAACACTGAAGCTTTCTTT. It is translated as CASSLDGLNTEAFF.

This chain joins TRBV3-1 (or the pseudogene TRBV3-2) and TRBJ2-5, with 7 bases that match TRBD2. Germline V lookup: CDR1 LGHDT, CDR2 YNNKEL (reference sequence). CDR3 length equals 15 residues. The J segment lost 4 bases and the V segment lost 3 bases, leaving 8 bases of the junction unmatched. The CDR3 DNA reads as TGTGCCAGCAGCCACCCACCGGGGGGTAGAGAGACCCAGTACTTC. Its translation: CASSHPPGGRETQYF.

The chain is built from TRBV29-1 and TRBJ1-2; D remains unclear. In germline, CDR1 is SQVTM, CDR2 ANQGSEA. The CDR3 contains 12 residues. V was cut by 3 bases and J by 2 bases, with 7 bases left in between. Written as DNA, the CDR3 is TGCAGCGTTGAGGTAGAAAACTATGGCTACACCTTC. Its protein is CSVEVENYGYTF.

The chain employs TRBV4-3 and TRBJ2-5; D is unclear. The germline V gene encodes CDR1 LGHNA and CDR2 YSLEER. CDR3 size: 13 residues. The V end lost 1 base, the J end lost 6 bases, and 9 bases lay between the germline ends. The CDR3 DNA reads TGCGCCAGCAGCCAAGGGGAACGGAAGACCCAGTACTTC. Protein sequence: CASSQGERKTQYF.

This clone was seen once. This rearrangement joins TRBV4-3 to TRBJ2-2; D perhaps matches TRBD1 (5 bases). The CDR3 totals 16 residues. V was cut by 2 bases and J by 0 bases, with 10 bases left in between. CDR1 and CDR2 (germline): LGHNA, YSLEER. CDR3 residues: CASSQRQFANTGELFF. Written as DNA, the CDR3 is TGCGCCAGCAGCCAAAGACAGTTTGCGAACACCGGGGAGCTGTTTTTT.

The chain couples TRBV21-1 to TRBJ2-3. TRBV21-1 is termed a pseudogene. The CDR3 runs to 17 residues. The CDR3 reads CASSGPFGTTLADTQYF. The CDR3 nucleotides are TGTGCCAGCAGCGGGCCCTTTGGGACCACCTTAGCAGATACGCAGTATTTT.

The chain combines TRBV5-1 with TRBJ1-1; D is unresolved. Germline V gene data show CDR1 as SGHRS and CDR2 as YFSETQ. The V end was cut by 7 bases, the J end by 4 bases, with 20 bases between. The CDR3 consists of 15 residues. In nucleotides, the CDR3 is TGCGCCAGCCAGCTTAGAGGAGGGTCCGGCACTGAAGCTTTCTTT. This codes for CASQLRGGSGTEAFF.

The chain joins TRBV7-6 to TRBJ2-7, with D possibly matching TRBD2 (5 bases). V was trimmed by 1 base and J by 4 bases, leaving 11 bases between them. The CDR3 extends over 14 amino acids. Germline CDR1 and CDR2: SGHVS and FNYEAQ. For the CDR3, the DNA is TGTGCCAGCAGCTTAGGTTCGTCGGGGTACGAGCAGTACTTC. It specifies CASSLGSSGYEQYF.

This clone was seen more than once but under ten times. This chain uses TRBV6-6 with TRBJ1-5; 11 bases are a match to TRBD1. CDR1 is MNHNY and CDR2 is SVGAGI in the germline V gene (reference sequence). J was trimmed by 6 bases and V by 6 bases; bases with no gene match: 7. The CDR3 extends over 15 amino acids. CDR3 residues: CASSKGQGVVQPQHF. The CDR3 bases are TGTGCCAGCAGCAAGGGACAGGGGGTCGTTCAGCCCCAGCATTTT.

The chain carries TRBV28 and TRBJ2-3, with 7 bases lining up with TRBD2. Germline V gene data show CDR1 as MDHEN and CDR2 as SYDVKM. J was trimmed by 7 bases and V by 7 bases; bases with no gene match: 14. CDR3 size: 15 residues. The CDR3 sequence is CASTVIGGGDYTQYF. The CDR3 bases are TGTGCCAGCACCGTAATTGGGGGGGGAGATTATACGCAGTATTTT. The variable domain in full, with the rest retrieved from reference TRBV28 and TRBJ2-3, is DVKVTQSSRYLVKRTGEKVFLECVQDMDHENMFWYRQDPGLGLRLIYFSYDVKMKEKGDIPEGYSVSREKKERFSLILESASTNQTSMYLCASTVIGGGDYTQYFGPGTRLTVL.

The J gene is TRBJ2-1, the V gene TRBV5-4, with 9 bases lining up with TRBD1. The CDR3 is 15 amino acids. Germline V gene lookup returns CDR1 SGHNT and CDR2 YYREEE (reference sequence). V lost 2 bases to trimming and J lost 6 bases; unmatched junction nucleotides: 6. The CDR3 reads CASSFTWGQGNEQFF. The CDR3 nucleotides are TGTGCCAGCAGCTTCACCTGGGGACAGGGCAATGAGCAGTTCTTC. Complete variable domain (other parts from reference TRBV5-4 and TRBJ2-1): ETGVTQSPTHLIKTRGQQVTLRCSSQSGHNTVSWYQQALGQGPQFIFQYYREEENGRGNFPPRFSGLQFPNYSSELNVNALELDDSALYLCASSFTWGQGNEQFFGPGTRLTVL.